Following are 14 T cell receptor beta chains from one sample sequenced in a study of cytomegalovirus exposure and HLA in healthy donors. Use of 60 Vbeta and 13 Jbeta primers characterized the PCR. Data came from immunoSEQ multiplex PCR; TCRdb stores just in-frame clones and leaves some out. The sample contains 85,000 to 100,000 clones, about four fifths of which appear only once. The specimen was PBMCs. These receptors all come from a woman aged 18-29 years in good health and CMV-seropositive.

The chain recombines TRBV15 with TRBJ2-1; TRBD2 matches at 8 bases. This CDR3 has 15 amino acids. The germline V gene encodes CDR1 LNHNV and CDR2 YYDKDF (reference sequence). The J segment lost 6 bases and the V segment lost 0 bases, leaving 4 bases of the junction unmatched. The CDR3 spells CATSRDAGGFNEQFF. The CDR3 nucleotides read TGTGCCACCAGCAGAGACGCGGGGGGATTCAATGAGCAGTTCTTC. The full variable domain, in which reference TRBV15 and TRBJ2-1 provide the parts outside the CDR3, is DAMVIQNPRYQVTQFGKPVTLSCSQTLNHNVMYWYQQKSSQAPKLLFHYYDKDFNNEADTPDNFQSRRPNTSFCFLDIRSPGLGDTAMYLCATSRDAGGFNEQFFGPGTRLTVL.

The chain recombines TRBV4-2 with TRBJ2-1; perhaps TRBD2 as D (6 bases). Trimming shortened V by 3 bases and J by 9 bases, and 27 bases separated the two germline ends. The V gene's germline CDR1 is LGHNA and CDR2 YNFKEQ. CDR3 length equals 18 residues. CDR3 loop: CASSQIVVGTWAVSEQFF. The CDR3 DNA reads TGTGCCAGCAGCCAGATCGTGGTCGGGACTTGGGCTGTCAGTGAGCAGTTCTTC.

The genes are TRBV7-9 and TRBJ2-7; 7 bases agree with TRBD1. This CDR3 has 13 amino acids. The trim removed 8 bases at V and 2 bases at J, leaving 6 bases unmatched. In germline, CDR1 is SEHNR, CDR2 FQNEAQ (reference sequence). CDR3 coding DNA: TGTGCCAGCGGCCGGACAGGTGCCTACGAGCAGTACTTC. Protein sequence: CASGRTGAYEQYF.

The chain recombines TRBV5-1 with TRBJ2-7; tentative D call: TRBD1 (6 bases). This CDR3 region has 14 residues. Trimming took off 0 bases at V and 3 bases at J, with 10 bases between the two ends. Germline V gene data show CDR1 as SGHRS and CDR2 as YFSETQ. The CDR3 sequence: CASSLEQGGYEQYF. The DNA of the CDR3 is TGCGCCAGCAGCTTGGAACAGGGTGGCTACGAGCAGTACTTC.

The chain uses TRBV27 and TRBJ2-7, with 8 bases lining up with TRBD1. Germline assignment: CDR1 MNHEY and CDR2 SMNVEV (reference sequence). The trim removed 6 bases at V and 9 bases at J, leaving 13 bases unmatched. CDR3 length: 14 residues. The CDR3 DNA follows: TGTGCCAGCAGCTCCGGGACAGGTTATAAGGGGCAGTACTTC. Amino acids: CASSSGTGYKGQYF.

The rearrangement joins TRBV10-2 to TRBJ2-7; 9 nucleotides agree with TRBD2. J gave up 3 bases and V 8 bases, and 11 bases lay outside the gene matches. CDR1 and CDR2 from the germline V gene are WSHSY and SAAADI. This CDR3 has 15 amino acids. For the CDR3, the DNA is TGCGCCAGCGCGATGGCGGGAGGGAGCGGCTACGAGCAGTACTTC. This translates into CASAMAGGSGYEQYF.

This sequence joins TRBV4-1 and TRBJ2-3; TRBD2 matches 8 bases. V was pared by 6 bases and J by 2 bases, with 4 bases of the junction left unmatched. The CDR3 has 14 amino acids. Germline lookup yields CDR1 MGHRA and CDR2 YSYEKL. CDR3 loop: CASSPAGATDTQYF. Written as DNA, the CDR3 is TGCGCCAGCAGTCCAGCGGGGGCCACAGATACGCAGTATTTT.

The chain links TRBV30 to TRBJ2-4; 14 nucleotides line up with TRBD2. Germline trimming cut 3 bases from V and 1 base from J; bases unmatched to any gene: 11. CDR1 GTSNPN and CDR2 SVGIG come from the germline V gene (reference sequence). The CDR3 has 19 amino acids. The CDR3 protein is CAWRGLAGEPLAAKNIQYF. CDR3 nucleotides: TGTGCCTGGAGGGGACTAGCGGGAGAACCCCTGGCGGCCAAAAACATTCAGTACTTC.

The chain combines TRBV30 with TRBJ2-3; 8 bases match TRBD2. Germline assignment: CDR1 GTSNPN and CDR2 SVGIG (reference sequence). After removal of 2 bases from V and 8 bases from J, the junction contained 3 bases not matched to a gene. The CDR3 totals 12 residues. DNA of the CDR3: TGTGCCTGGAGTATTGCGGGGGGTACGCAGTATTTT. Residues: CAWSIAGGTQYF.

This chain joins TRBV27 and TRBJ1-1; D call uncertain. Trimming cost V 1 base and J 1 base, with 16 bases left between them. The germline gives CDR1 MNHEY, CDR2 SMNVEV (reference sequence). The CDR3 has 17 amino acids. CDR3 residues: CASSLLDPGVGNTEAFF. CDR3 DNA: TGTGCCAGCAGTTTATTAGACCCCGGAGTGGGGAACACTGAAGCTTTCTTT.

The chain is built from TRBV6-5 and TRBJ1-5; 7 nucleotides line up with TRBD1. Germline V gene data show CDR1 as MNHEY and CDR2 as SVGAGI. The CDR3 consists of 14 residues. The ends lost 5 bases at V and 2 bases at J; junction bases unmatched: 3. CDR3 coding DNA: TGTGCCAGCAGTCAAGACAGGGGCAATCAGCCCCAGCATTTT. Protein sequence: CASSQDRGNQPQHF.

The gene calls are TRBV5-1 and TRBJ1-4; 7 bases line up with TRBD1. Germline V gene data show CDR1 as SGHRS and CDR2 as YFSETQ. This CDR3 region has 16 residues. V was pared by 2 bases and J by 4 bases, with 8 bases of the junction left unmatched. Written as DNA, the CDR3 is TGCGCCAGCAGCTTCGCAGGGGGTCAGGGTAATGAAAAACTGTTTTTT. Its protein is CASSFAGGQGNEKLFF.

V is TRBV9 and J is TRBJ2-5; possibly TRBD2 for D (7 bases). The CDR3 consists of 15 residues. Looked up from germline, CDR1 is SGDLS and CDR2 is YYNGEE. The V gene lost 4 bases and the J gene lost 5 bases, with 18 bases spanning the gap. CDR3 protein: CASSPRGGFWETQYF. The DNA of the CDR3 is TGTGCCAGCAGCCCTAGGGGGGGGTTTTGGGAGACCCAGTACTTC.

This sequence joins TRBV13 and TRBJ2-5; 10 bases map to TRBD2. J lost 0 bases, V lost 5 bases, and 9 bases had no gene match. Germline V CDR1 and CDR2: PRHDT, FYEKMQ (reference sequence). There are 17 residues in the CDR3. The CDR3 sequence is CASSPPSGSWDQETQYF. The CDR3 nucleotides are TGTGCCAGCAGCCCTCCTAGCGGGAGCTGGGACCAAGAGACCCAGTACTTC. Complete variable domain (other parts from reference TRBV13 and TRBJ2-5): AAGVIQSPRHLIKEKRETATLKCYPIPRHDTVYWYQQGPGQDPQFLISFYEKMQSDKGSIPDRFSAQQFSDYHSELNMSSLELGDSALYFCASSPPSGSWDQETQYFGPGTRLLVL.